This T cell receptor (beta chain) was identified during a study of blood T cell repertoires in COVID-19. Study information: COVID-19 samples, acute and convalescent, were from the United States, Italy and Spain. From T cells, B-cell-depleted T cells, or PBMCs came the material, which was cDNA or gDNA.

In the original workflow: Scientists estimated how many nucleated cells there were by amplifying reference gene primers. TCRdb's copy holds only in-frame clones and misses some; the assay was immunoSEQ multiplex PCR. Clone size and V and J calls were adopted from that table, with D and trimming inferred from the DNA. The table records about 490,000 clones, 80% to 90% of them present only once. The germline V and J ends were trimmed by 4 bases and 0 bases, with 12 bases remaining between them. CDR1 SGHRS and CDR2 YFSETQ come from the germline V gene. This CDR3 has 15 residues. This clone appeared once.

The chain joins TRBV5-1 to TRBJ2-3, with D hard to call. This sequence was found in a human donor in a cohort sampled during active COVID-19. The sequenced sample consisted of peripheral blood. CDR3 in DNA: TGCGCCAGCAGCCTTGCGGCATTAAGCACAGATACGCAGTATTTT. This codes for CASSLAALSTDTQYF.